The 18 T cell receptor beta chains given below trace back to one sample, sequenced in a study of CD8+ T cells in alopecia areata. Following RNA extraction, reverse transcription yielded cDNA that acted as the sequencing template. Sequenced by immunoSEQ multiplex PCR; TCRdb stores in-frame clones only, minus some. The sample shows some 170,000 clones, 50% to 60% of them seen only once. The source material was CD4+ T cells sorted from blood, sampled at week 0. The receptors were sampled from a human donor with alopecia areata.

A few counts support this clone. The rearrangement uses TRBV4-1 and TRBJ1-2; 8 nucleotides line up with TRBD1. The CDR3 has 16 amino acids. V shed 4 bases and J 2 bases; nucleotides not matched to a gene: 9. Per germline, CDR1 MGHRA and CDR2 YSYEKL. CDR3 bases: TGCGCCAGCAGCCCTAGGCAGGGGGCATTCAACTATGGCTACACCTTC. Protein: CASSPRQGAFNYGYTF.

The V and J genes are TRBV4-1 and TRBJ1-4; D call uncertain. The CDR3 covers 15 residues. Per germline, CDR1 MGHRA and CDR2 YSYEKL. Trimming stripped 0 bases from V and 2 bases from J, with 7 bases between. CDR3 sequence: CASSQDWATNEKLFF. In nucleotides, the CDR3 is TGCGCCAGCAGCCAAGACTGGGCGACTAATGAAAAACTGTTTTTT.

This clone has a single count. The chain links TRBV6-5 to TRBJ1-1; 7 nucleotides agree with TRBD1. The CDR3 loop spans 14 amino acids. Germline V gene lookup returns CDR1 MNHEY and CDR2 SVGAGI. With 5 bases clipped from V and 1 base from J, the junction kept 4 bases outside the gene matches. CDR3 DNA: TGTGCCAGCAGTGACGGACAGGCGAACACTGAAGCTTTCTTT. Residues: CASSDGQANTEAFF.

This chain connects TRBV29-1 to TRBJ1-1; weak D call: TRBD1 (5 bases). The V gene lost 2 bases and the J gene lost 3 bases, with 10 bases spanning the gap. CDR1 is SQVTM and CDR2 is ANQGSEA in the germline V gene. This CDR3 is built from 13 residues. This CDR3 reads CSVERRADTEAFF. CDR3 coding DNA: TGCAGCGTTGAACGCAGGGCTGACACTGAAGCTTTCTTT.

The genes are TRBV7-9 and TRBJ2-7; 10 bases are a match to TRBD1. The CDR3 covers 15 residues. Germline V gene sequence: CDR1 SEHNR, CDR2 FQNEAQ (reference sequence). Trimming took 5 bases from V and 8 from J; bases not matched to a gene: 12. This chain's CDR3 is CASSRPGTGAPKQYF. The CDR3 nucleotides are TGTGCCAGCAGCCGCCCCGGGACAGGGGCCCCCAAGCAGTACTTC.

About this clone itself: The sample carries other DNA sequences with the same CDR3. The J gene is TRBJ1-2, the V gene TRBV30; 7 positions agree with TRBD1. The length of the CDR3 is 13 residues. With 1 base clipped from V and 4 bases from J, the junction kept 3 bases outside the gene matches. Per germline, CDR1 GTSNPN and CDR2 SVGIG (reference sequence). The CDR3 DNA reads TGTGCCTGGAGTGGACAGGGCTTCTATGGCTACACCTTC. Residues: CAWSGQGFYGYTF.

This clone was observed a handful of times. The V call is TRBV29-1, the J call TRBJ1-3; D may be TRBD1 (6 bases). This CDR3 is built from 15 residues. The germline CDR1 and CDR2 sequences are SQVTM and ANQGSEA. The V end lost 6 bases, the J end lost 0 bases, and 15 bases lay between the germline ends. DNA of the CDR3: TGCAGCGTAGCGACAGGCCCAATCTCTGGAAACACCATATATTTT. Its translation is CSVATGPISGNTIYF.

The V gene is TRBV19, the J gene TRBJ2-3; the match to TRBD2 covers 8 bases. CDR1 and CDR2 (germline): LNHDA, SQIVND (reference sequence). V shed 8 bases and J 5 bases; nucleotides not matched to a gene: 6. The CDR3 loop spans 13 amino acids. CDR3 nucleotides: TGTGCCAGTCCTGGGACTAGGGAAGATACGCAGTATTTT. Translating gives CASPGTREDTQYF.

The sample holds a few counts of this clone. This chain uses TRBV14 with TRBJ2-5; D is undetermined. The CDR3 runs to 9 residues. CDR1 is SGHDN, CDR2 FVKESK, per germline. Trimming took 10 bases from V and 3 from J, leaving 3 bases between them. This CDR3 reads CATKETQYF. In DNA form, the CDR3 reads TGTGCCACAAAAGAGACCCAGTACTTC.

The chain couples TRBV29-1 to TRBJ2-5; a weak D match, TRBD1 (5 bases). V shed 4 bases and J shed 1 base, with 22 bases lying between them. Germline CDR1 and CDR2: SQVTM and ANQGSEA. The CDR3 is 17 amino acids. The CDR3 nucleotides are TGCAGCGTTGGTGGTAGGGGTAAGCTTAAGGCCCAAGAGACCCAGTACTTC. Amino acid sequence: CSVGGRGKLKAQETQYF.

The V call is TRBV6-5, the J call TRBJ2-3, with TRBD2 matching over 15 bases. Germline V gene sequence: CDR1 MNHEY, CDR2 SVGAGI. This CDR3 is built from 15 residues. The V segment lost 7 bases and the J segment 11 bases; nucleotides outside the gene matches: 10. CDR3 coding DNA: TGTGCCAGCACCGACCCCGGGACTAGCGGGGGGAAGCAGTATTTT. Protein sequence: CASTDPGTSGGKQYF.

This chain joins TRBV5-6 and TRBJ2-3; D uncertain. CDR1 and CDR2 from the germline V gene are SGHDT and YYEEEE. The CDR3 is 12 residues long. The germline V and J ends were trimmed by 5 bases and 4 bases, with 8 bases remaining between them. CDR3 DNA: TGTGCCAGCAGACGGTATTCAGATACGCAGTATTTT. Translating it yields CASRRYSDTQYF.

CDR3 sequence (DNA): TGTGCCAGCAGCTTGTCCCCCCGGACAGATACGCAGTATTTT. The encoded protein is CASSLSPRTDTQYF. This rearrangement joins TRBV11-2 to TRBJ2-3; no definite D call. With 3 bases removed from V and 3 bases from J, the gap between germline ends came to 10 bases. The CDR3 runs 14 residues. CDR1 is SGHAT and CDR2 is FQNNGV in the germline V gene.

This clone was recorded a few times. The CDR3 nucleotides are TGTGCCATCAGTGCGGACTCTGGAAACACCATATATTTT. Protein product: CAISADSGNTIYF. The chain carries TRBV10-3 and TRBJ1-3; D gene unclear. Germline lookup yields CDR1 ENHRY and CDR2 SYGVKD. The ends were cut back, 4 bases at V and 0 bases at J, with 4 bases in the middle. The CDR3 length is 13 residues.

V is TRBV7-2 and J is TRBJ2-1; D gene ambiguous. The germline CDR1 and CDR2 sequences are SGHTA and FQGNSA. Trimming left V 3 bases short and J 6 bases short, with 9 bases between. The CDR3 covers 13 residues. The CDR3 sequence is CASSLWGTNEQFF. CDR3 bases: TGTGCCAGCAGCTTGTGGGGAACCAATGAGCAGTTCTTC.

The chain uses TRBV29-1 and TRBJ2-7, with D maybe TRBD1 (5 bases). This CDR3 has 14 residues. V lost 6 bases to trimming and J lost 0 bases, with 15 bases between them. CDR1 and CDR2 from the germline V gene are SQVTM and ANQGSEA. The CDR3 sequence is CSVAHRLSSYEQYF. CDR3 sequence (DNA): TGCAGCGTCGCGCACAGGTTGAGCTCCTACGAGCAGTACTTC.

In DNA form, the CDR3 reads TGTGCCAGCAAGGGACAGCAGAACACTGAAGCTTTCTTT. It is translated as CASKGQQNTEAFF. V gene TRBV2 combines with J gene TRBJ1-1; 7 bases are a match to TRBD1. The CDR3 is 13 residues long. The ends lost 7 bases at V and 1 base at J; junction bases unmatched: 3. Germline CDR1 and CDR2: SNHLY and FYNNEI. Supplemented by reference TRBV2 and TRBJ1-1, the full variable domain reads EPEVTQTPSHQVTQMGQEVILRCVPISNHLYFYWYRQILGQKVEFLVSFYNNEISEKSEIFDDQFSVERPDGSNFTLKIRSTKLEDSAMYFCASKGQQNTEAFFGQGTRLTVV.

This clone turned up a few times. V gene TRBV30 combines with J gene TRBJ1-5; D possibly corresponds to TRBD1 (5 bases). This CDR3 comprises 15 residues. Germline V gene lookup returns CDR1 GTSNPN and CDR2 SVGIG (reference sequence). V lost 2 bases to trimming and J lost 2 bases, with 13 bases between them. The CDR3 nucleotides read TGTGCCTGGAGTTCATTCGGGGGAGGCAATCAGCCCCAGCATTTT. Encoded protein: CAWSSFGGGNQPQHF.